A selection of T cell receptor beta chains follows, all from one sample in a study of T cell changes during pregnancy in multiple sclerosis. Profiled with immunoSEQ multiplex PCR; TCRdb holds only in-frame clones, not every one. The table includes about 99,000 clones, approximately 93% detected once. The sample here was peripheral blood, taken after pregnancy. These receptors were obtained from a female donor with multiple sclerosis, enrolled in a pregnancy study. Both conserved end residues are trimmed from each CDR3. Each record gives: V gene, J gene, D gene, CDR3 protein. The D gene is left open where the match is weak.

V gene: TRBV11-3; J gene: TRBJ2-2; D gene: .; CDR3 protein: ASSRGGVITGELF
V gene: TRBV4-2; J gene: TRBJ1-2; D gene: TRBD1; CDR3 protein: ASSQDTTGTGGAYGYT
V gene: TRBV11-2; J gene: TRBJ2-3; D gene: TRBD2; CDR3 protein: ASSLTSGRSDTQY
V gene: TRBV5-1; J gene: TRBJ1-3; D gene: .; CDR3 protein: ASSLVPAGMSGNTIY
V gene: TRBV29-1; J gene: TRBJ1-1; D gene: .; CDR3 protein: SVVDSEAF
V gene: TRBV19; J gene: TRBJ2-1; D gene: .; CDR3 protein: ASSIGPPRNGQF
V gene: TRBV2; J gene: TRBJ2-1; D gene: .; CDR3 protein: ASRGAAGVVVEQF
V gene: TRBV27; J gene: TRBJ2-3; D gene: .; CDR3 protein: ASSLGQPTDTQY
V gene: TRBV5-8; J gene: TRBJ2-4; D gene: .; CDR3 protein: ASSLLAAKNIQY
V gene: TRBV5-6; J gene: TRBJ2-6; D gene: TRBD2; CDR3 protein: ASSSGSANVLT
V gene: TRBV18; J gene: TRBJ2-7; D gene: TRBD2; CDR3 protein: ASSPEPGLAGEYNEQY